These T cell receptor beta chains were read from a single sample in a study of cytomegalovirus exposure and HLA in healthy donors. The protocol was immunoSEQ multiplex PCR, while the TCRdb copy is restricted to in-frame clones and leaves out a portion. Of more than 140,000 clones in the sample, 64% were seen once. Specimen: PBMCs. Receptors originate from a woman younger than 45 in good health and CMV-seropositive. Each CDR3 is given with its conserved first and last residue. Fields, in order: V gene, J gene, clone size, D gene, CDR3 protein, CDR3 DNA. The D gene is left open where the match is weak. Size is omitted from some rows. Given values are once, few, many or a class for expanded clones.

TRBV4-2	TRBJ1-5	NA	NA	CASSQDNGYSNQPQHF	TGTGCCAGCAGCCAAGATAACGGGTATAGCAATCAGCCCCAGCATTTT
TRBV6-1	TRBJ1-2	NA	NA	CASSEMVGQGFGYTF	TGTGCCAGCAGTGAAATGGTTGGGCAGGGATTCGGCTACACCTTC
TRBV4-2	TRBJ1-1	NA	NA	CASSPNRQDTEAFF	TGTGCCAGCAGCCCCAATCGTCAGGACACTGAAGCTTTCTTT
TRBV10-3	TRBJ2-1	NA	TRBD2	CAISGGTSGSDRLFF	TGTGCCATCAGTGGGGGGACTAGCGGGAGCGACCGACTGTTCTTC
TRBV6-1	TRBJ2-7	NA	NA	CASSEPAPGHKKGPTYEQYF	TGTGCCAGCAGTGAACCAGCCCCGGGACACAAAAAGGGCCCAACCTACGAGCAGTACTTC
TRBV5-1	TRBJ2-3	once	NA	CASSSGSTDTQYF	TGCGCCAGCAGCAGCGGAAGCACAGATACGCAGTATTTT
TRBV6-6	TRBJ1-2	NA	NA	CASSSSWGADGYTF	TGTGCCAGCAGTTCCTCCTGGGGCGCGGATGGCTACACCTTC
TRBV27	TRBJ1-6	NA	NA	CASSIRQVPNSPLHF	TGTGCCAGCAGTATTAGACAGGTTCCCAATTCACCCCTCCACTTT
TRBV6-5	TRBJ1-6	NA	TRBD1	CASSRDSSPLHF	TGTGCCAGCAGTAGGGACAGTTCACCCCTCCACTTT
TRBV11-3	TRBJ2-2	NA	NA	CASSRIQGKIGELFF	TGTGCCAGCAGCCGCATCCAGGGGAAAATCGGGGAGCTGTTTTTT
TRBV5-1	TRBJ2-3	few	TRBD2	CASSSTSGGNTQYF	TGCGCCAGCAGTTCCACTAGCGGGGGAAATACGCAGTATTTT
TRBV7-8	TRBJ2-3	NA	NA	CASSFRVLSGTDTQYF	TGTGCCAGCAGCTTCCGGGTCTTGTCTGGCACAGATACGCAGTATTTT
TRBV19	TRBJ1-2	NA	NA	CASSRQGPYYGYTF	TGTGCCAGTAGTCGGCAGGGCCCGTACTATGGCTACACCTTC
TRBV6-1	TRBJ1-2	NA	TRBD1	CASSVTYRDSYGYTF	TGTGCCAGCAGTGTTACCTACCGGGACAGCTATGGCTACACCTTC
TRBV7-8	TRBJ1-1	once	NA	CASSTRQGRNTEAFF	TGTGCCAGCAGCACCCGGCAGGGGAGAAACACTGAAGCTTTCTTT
TRBV29-1	TRBJ1-2	NA	TRBD1	CSGYRQGEANYGYTF	TGCAGCGGCTACAGACAGGGGGAAGCTAACTATGGCTACACCTTC
TRBV5-1	TRBJ2-7	NA	TRBD1	CASRIASGQFSYEQYF	TGCGCCAGCAGGATAGCGTCGGGACAGTTCTCCTACGAGCAGTACTTC
TRBV5-1	TRBJ1-1	many	NA	CASSLSGQRGSEAFF	TGCGCCAGCAGCTTGTCTGGACAGAGGGGGTCTGAAGCTTTCTTT
TRBV7-6	TRBJ2-4	few	TRBD2	CASSFGGGQNIQYF	TGTGCCAGCAGCTTCGGGGGGGGTCAAAACATTCAGTACTTC
TRBV11-2	TRBJ1-1	NA	NA	CASSRTGVDNTEAFF	TGTGCCAGCAGCCGGACGGGAGTCGATAACACTGAAGCTTTCTTT
TRBV9	TRBJ2-7	NA	NA	CASSVGLGLREQYF	TGTGCCAGCAGCGTGGGACTGGGGCTGCGGGAGCAGTACTTC
TRBV18	TRBJ1-5	few	TRBD1	CASSAGQGDNQPQHF	TGTGCCAGCTCGGCGGGACAGGGGGACAATCAGCCCCAGCATTTT
TRBV5-6	TRBJ1-3	NA	TRBD1	CASRMDRVGGNTIYF	TGTGCCAGCAGGATGGACAGGGTCGGCGGAAACACCATATATTTT
TRBV6-5	TRBJ1-3	few	NA	CASSYIWSSGNTIYF	TGTGCCAGCAGTTACATCTGGAGCTCTGGAAACACCATATATTTT
TRBV18	TRBJ2-1	NA	NA	CASSPSFSNEQFF	TGTGCCAGCTCGCCTTCGTTTAGCAATGAGCAGTTCTTC
TRBV5-1	TRBJ2-2	NA	NA	CASSLAGPLSGELFF	TGCGCCAGCAGCTTAGCGGGTCCCTTATCCGGGGAGCTGTTTTTT
TRBV2	TRBJ1-6	NA	NA	CASSRQVVNSPLHF	TGTGCCAGCAGTCGACAGGTAGTCAATTCACCCCTCCACTTT
TRBV30	TRBJ1-1	NA	TRBD1	CAWSEGQGLLEAFF	TGTGCCTGGAGTGAGGGACAGGGTCTGTTGGAAGCTTTCTTT
TRBV2	TRBJ1-5	NA	NA	CASSADGDQPQHF	TGTGCCAGCAGTGCAGACGGGGATCAGCCCCAGCATTTT
TRBV14	TRBJ1-5	NA	NA	CASSPRTATNQPQHF	TGTGCCAGCAGCCCAAGGACAGCTACCAATCAGCCCCAGCATTTT
TRBV7-3	TRBJ2-3	NA	NA	CASKAGQSTDTQYF	TGTGCCAGCAAAGCAGGCCAAAGCACAGATACGCAGTATTTT
TRBV10-3	TRBJ2-7	once	TRBD1	CAISPPGGEQYF	TGTGCCATCAGTCCCCCAGGGGGCGAGCAGTACTTC
TRBV2	TRBJ2-2	NA	NA	CASSETGTNTGELFF	TGTGCCAGCAGTGAAACAGGGACGAACACCGGGGAGCTGTTTTTT
TRBV29-1	TRBJ2-1	NA	TRBD2	CSVVGLAGGASYNEQFF	TGCAGCGTTGTAGGTCTAGCGGGGGGCGCCTCCTACAATGAGCAGTTCTTC
TRBV11-3	TRBJ2-1	NA	TRBD2	CASSPGTSGPEQFF	TGTGCCAGCAGCCCTGGGACTAGCGGGCCCGAGCAGTTCTTC
TRBV2	TRBJ1-5	NA	NA	CASSREATPSQPQHF	TGTGCCAGCAGCCGAGAGGCGACGCCAAGTCAGCCCCAGCATTTT
TRBV19	TRBJ1-2	few	NA	CASNDHRAYYGYTF	TGTGCCAGTAATGATCACAGGGCCTACTATGGCTACACCTTC
TRBV30	TRBJ2-3	NA	TRBD1	CAWSPGTASTDTQYF	TGTGCCTGGAGTCCCGGGACAGCTAGCACAGATACGCAGTATTTT
TRBV19	TRBJ1-5	once	NA	CASTPRERGQPQHF	TGTGCCAGTACCCCCAGGGAAAGGGGGCAGCCCCAGCATTTT
TRBV5-1	TRBJ1-3	once	NA	CASSRDRSGSGNTIYF	TGCGCCAGCAGCCGAGACAGGTCGGGCTCTGGAAACACCATATATTTT
TRBV27	TRBJ2-7	NA	TRBD1	CASSLGYRGNEQYF	TGTGCCAGCAGCCTGGGTTACAGGGGCAACGAGCAGTACTTC
TRBV5-1	TRBJ2-5	once	NA	CASSFFSGGQETQYF	TGCGCCAGCAGCTTTTTTTCCGGGGGCCAAGAGACCCAGTACTTC
TRBV4-2	TRBJ2-1	NA	NA	CASSQASYAGGSSGDEQFF	TGTGCCAGCAGCCAAGCCAGTTACGCCGGAGGATCCTCGGGCGATGAGCAGTTCTTC
TRBV10-1	TRBJ2-4	few	TRBD2	CASSESLAGVEYIQYF	TGCGCCAGCAGTGAGTCTCTAGCGGGAGTAGAGTACATTCAGTACTTC
TRBV19	TRBJ1-1	NA	NA	CASGSNGQIEAFF	TGTGCCAGCGGATCTAATGGACAGATTGAAGCTTTCTTT
TRBV5-1	TRBJ2-3	NA	TRBD2	CASSLSLTSGGTDTQYF	TGCGCCAGCAGCTTGAGTCTCACTAGCGGAGGCACAGATACGCAGTATTTT
TRBV5-8	TRBJ1-5	NA	NA	CASSLGQSSNQPQHF	TGTGCCAGCAGCCTCGGACAGTCTAGCAATCAGCCCCAGCATTTT
TRBV5-1	TRBJ2-1	NA	TRBD1	CASTDSGQGSYNEQFF	TGCGCCAGCACCGATTCGGGACAGGGGTCCTACAATGAGCAGTTCTTC
TRBV30	TRBJ2-7	NA	NA	CAWSGGTLYEQYF	TGTGCCTGGAGTGGGGGCACCCTATACGAGCAGTACTTC
TRBV10-1	TRBJ2-7	NA	NA	CASSGGTDSSYEQYF	TGCGCCAGCAGCGGCGGGACAGATAGCTCCTACGAGCAGTACTTC
TRBV20-1	TRBJ2-3	few	NA	CSAPTRDTQYF	TGCAGTGCACCCACTAGAGATACGCAGTATTTT
TRBV5-4	TRBJ1-2	NA	NA	CASSPSYANYGYTF	TGTGCCAGCAGCCCTTCGTATGCTAACTATGGCTACACCTTC
TRBV28	TRBJ2-5	NA	TRBD1	CASTSGGSSGETQYF	TGTGCCAGCACCTCAGGGGGAAGCTCGGGCGAGACCCAGTACTTC
TRBV6-1	TRBJ2-3	NA	TRBD1	CASSPDRVSDTQYF	TGTGCCAGCAGCCCGGACAGGGTATCAGATACGCAGTATTTT
TRBV2	TRBJ1-1	NA	NA	CASSQGKRSAEAFF	TGTGCCAGCAGCCAGGGGAAAAGGAGCGCTGAAGCTTTCTTT
TRBV30	TRBJ2-7	NA	NA	CAWTSAQGLGQYF	TGTGCCTGGACTTCAGCGCAGGGCCTAGGGCAGTACTTC
TRBV10-3	TRBJ1-3	NA	NA	CAIRQAGNTIYF	TGTGCCATCAGACAAGCTGGAAACACCATATATTTT
TRBV4-1	TRBJ1-4	NA	NA	CASSQDRGLGLFF	TGCGCCAGCAGCCAAGATAGGGGACTTGGACTGTTTTTT
TRBV9	TRBJ2-2	NA	NA	CASSAGVGGELFF	TGTGCCAGCAGCGCAGGGGTTGGCGGGGAGCTGTTTTTT